The present entry profiles one TCR beta chain with its context. Generated by immunoSEQ multiplex PCR, the TCRdb table keeps only in-frame clones and is missing some. The table lists tens of thousands of clones, about 89% of them singletons. These data come from a study of T cell changes during pregnancy in multiple sclerosis. The CDR3 has 14 residues. V gave up 6 bases and J gave up 8 bases, with 16 bases separating them. Germline V gene lookup returns CDR1 MRHNA and CDR2 SNTAGT. This TCR was sampled from a female donor with multiple sclerosis, enrolled in a pregnancy study. This chain links TRBV6-4 with TRBJ1-4; tentatively, D is TRBD1 (5 bases). The source was peripheral blood, collected in the second trimester of pregnancy. The chain's CDR3 is CASSGGRDDEKLFF. The DNA of the CDR3 is TGTGCCAGCAGCGGGGGGAGGGATGACGAAAAACTGTTTTTT.